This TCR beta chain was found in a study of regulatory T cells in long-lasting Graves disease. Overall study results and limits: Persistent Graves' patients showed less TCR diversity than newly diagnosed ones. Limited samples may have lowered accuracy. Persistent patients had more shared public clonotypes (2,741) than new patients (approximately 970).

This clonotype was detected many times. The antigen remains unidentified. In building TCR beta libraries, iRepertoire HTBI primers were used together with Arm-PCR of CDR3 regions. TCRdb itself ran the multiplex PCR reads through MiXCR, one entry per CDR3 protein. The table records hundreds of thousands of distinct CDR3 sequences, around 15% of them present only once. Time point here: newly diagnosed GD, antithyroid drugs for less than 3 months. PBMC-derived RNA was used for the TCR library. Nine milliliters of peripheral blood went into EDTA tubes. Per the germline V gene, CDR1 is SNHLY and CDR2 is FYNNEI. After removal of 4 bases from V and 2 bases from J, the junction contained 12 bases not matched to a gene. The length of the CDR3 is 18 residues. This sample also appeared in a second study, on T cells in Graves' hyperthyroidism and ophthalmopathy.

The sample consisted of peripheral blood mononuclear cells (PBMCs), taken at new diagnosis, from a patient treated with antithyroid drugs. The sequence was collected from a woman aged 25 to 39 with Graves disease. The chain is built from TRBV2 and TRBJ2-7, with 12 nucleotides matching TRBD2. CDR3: CASSVDLAGGQSAYEQYF. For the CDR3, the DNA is TGTGCCAGCAGTGTCGATCTAGCGGGAGGGCAGTCGGCCTACGAGCAGTACTTC.